This entry lists 24 T cell receptor beta chains sequenced from one sample in a study of cytomegalovirus exposure and HLA in healthy donors. 13 Jbeta primers and 60 Vbeta primers were used for the PCR. Libraries were prepared by immunoSEQ multiplex PCR; TCRdb keeps only in-frame clonotypes and omits some of them. Among fewer than 120,000 clones listed, roughly 80% were seen once. The sample comprised PBMCs. All receptors come from a woman in her 30s in good health and CMV-seronegative.

The chain recombines TRBV28 with TRBJ1-1; 10 bases align to TRBD1. J gave up 11 bases and V 5 bases, and 14 bases lay outside the gene matches. Per germline, CDR1 MDHEN and CDR2 SYDVKM. This CDR3 is built from 15 residues. CDR3: CASSKAGTGAGLAFF. The CDR3 bases are TGTGCCAGCAGTAAGGCCGGGACAGGGGCCGGGTTGGCTTTCTTT.

This chain connects TRBV4-3 to TRBJ1-1, with 10 bases identical to TRBD1. The trim removed 3 bases at V and 4 bases at J, leaving 8 bases unmatched. CDR3 length equals 16 residues. Per the germline V gene, CDR1 is LGHNA and CDR2 is YSLEER. In nucleotides, the CDR3 is TGCGCCAGCAGCCATGACCCCGGGACAGGGGCCACTGAAGCTTTCTTT. Protein: CASSHDPGTGATEAFF.

The V call is TRBV9, the J call TRBJ1-2; a possible D gene is TRBD1 (6 bases). Per the germline V gene, CDR1 is SGDLS and CDR2 is YYNGEE. Trimming shortened V by 3 bases and J by 3 bases, and 15 bases separated the two germline ends. The CDR3 has 15 residues. The CDR3 spells CASSAEGQPYYGYTF. In DNA form, the CDR3 reads TGTGCCAGCAGCGCGGAAGGACAGCCATACTATGGCTACACCTTC. The whole variable domain, filled in from reference TRBV9 and TRBJ1-2, reads DSGVTQTPKHLITATGQRVTLRCSPRSGDLSVYWYQQSLDQGLQFLIQYYNGEERAKGNILERFSAQQFPDLHSELNLSSLELGDSALYFCASSAEGQPYYGYTFGSGTRLTVV.

This chain joins TRBV14 and TRBJ1-3; no clear D gene. This CDR3 has 14 residues. Trimming took off 4 bases at V and 1 base at J, with 8 bases between the two ends. Germline lookup yields CDR1 SGHDN and CDR2 FVKESK. The CDR3 region has the DNA TGTGCCAGCAGCCCCGGGGTTTCTGGAAACACCATATATTTT. Protein: CASSPGVSGNTIYF.

The V gene is TRBV5-1, the J gene TRBJ2-2, with D perhaps matching TRBD1 (5 bases). V lost 4 bases and J 7 bases, leaving 14 bases between the germline ends. CDR3 size: 14 residues. Germline values: CDR1 SGHRS, CDR2 YFSETQ. This CDR3 is CASSVGHLFGELFF. The CDR3 bases are TGCGCCAGCAGCGTCGGACACCTCTTCGGGGAGCTGTTTTTT.

The V and J genes are TRBV27 and TRBJ2-1, with 7 bases aligning to TRBD2. Losses at the gene ends were 5 bases for V and 0 bases for J; bases not matched to a gene: 4. This CDR3 spans 15 amino acids. Per the germline V gene, CDR1 is MNHEY and CDR2 is SMNVEV (reference sequence). The CDR3 spells CASSPGGGSYNEQFF. DNA for the CDR3: TGTGCCAGCAGTCCGGGAGGCGGCTCCTACAATGAGCAGTTCTTC.

In this sample, this clone turned up once. The chain carries TRBV6-5 and TRBJ1-1, with a tentative D call TRBD1 (5 bases). This CDR3 has 15 residues. Trimming took 4 bases from V and 6 from J, leaving 18 bases between them. Germline-derived CDR1 and CDR2 are MNHEY and SVGAGI. The CDR3 DNA sequence: TGTGCCAGCAGTTCCCCGACAGAAGCTGGCGCTGAAGCTTTCTTT. Translation: CASSSPTEAGAEAFF.

J is TRBJ2-1 and V is TRBV7-8, with TRBD2 matching 13 bases. The CDR3 is made up of 16 amino acids. The ends lost 5 bases at V and 4 bases at J; junction bases unmatched: 5. Germline CDR1 SGHVS, CDR2 FQNEAQ. CDR3 protein: CASSGGTSGAYNEQFF. CDR3 bases: TGTGCCAGCAGCGGGGGGACTAGCGGGGCATACAATGAGCAGTTCTTC. The full variable domain, its missing parts supplied by reference TRBV7-8 and TRBJ2-1, is GAGVSQSPRYKVAKRGQDVALRCDPISGHVSLFWYQQALGQGPEFLTYFQNEAQLDKSGLPSDRFFAERPEGSVSTLKIQRTQQEDSAVYLCASSGGTSGAYNEQFFGPGTRLTVL.

This clone turned up a few times. This CDR3 is CASRPAGGRNEQFF. The CDR3 DNA follows: TGTGCCAGCAGACCAGCGGGGGGGCGGAATGAGCAGTTCTTC. This chain uses TRBV6-5 with TRBJ2-1, with 10 bases identical to TRBD2. Looked up from germline, CDR1 is MNHEY and CDR2 is SVGAGI. J gave up 7 bases and V 6 bases, and 6 bases lay outside the gene matches. The CDR3 sequence is 14 residues long.

The chain recombines TRBV4-2 with TRBJ2-7; 14 bases map to TRBD2. Germline CDR1 is LGHNA and CDR2 is YNFKEQ. V lost 3 bases, J lost 5 bases, and 3 bases stayed unmatched. CDR3 size: 15 residues. DNA of the CDR3: TGTGCCAGCAGCCAGACTAGCGGGAGGGCCGACGAGCAGTACTTC. Protein: CASSQTSGRADEQYF.

The rearrangement uses TRBV7-2 and TRBJ2-1, with 9 positions matching TRBD2. Germline loops: CDR1 SGHTA, CDR2 FQGNSA. The CDR3 loop spans 15 amino acids. V gave up 5 bases and J gave up 6 bases; unmatched junction bases: 8. DNA of the CDR3: TGTGCCAGCAGCCCCCCCGGGACTAGCCGCAATGAGCAGTTCTTC. This encodes CASSPPGTSRNEQFF.

The V gene is TRBV7-9, the J gene TRBJ1-2; D might be TRBD1 (6 bases). CDR3 size: 16 residues. Germline values: CDR1 SEHNR, CDR2 FQNEAQ (reference sequence). V dropped 3 bases and J dropped 2 bases, with 16 bases sitting between them. As DNA, the CDR3 is TGTGCCAGCAGCTTCCCACGGACAGAACCAAACTATGGCTACACCTTC. Its protein is CASSFPRTEPNYGYTF.

The V gene is TRBV2, the J gene TRBJ2-3; D unclear. V was shortened by 3 bases and J by 0 bases, with 7 bases between the two germline ends. Germline CDR1 is SNHLY and CDR2 is FYNNEI. The CDR3 contains 14 residues. CDR3: CASSERLSTDTQYF. CDR3 DNA sequence: TGTGCCAGCAGTGAGCGACTTAGCACAGATACGCAGTATTTT.

The rearrangement joins TRBV14 to TRBJ1-1; D remains unclear. From germline, CDR1 is SGHDN and CDR2 FVKESK. This CDR3 spans 12 amino acids. V lost 4 bases and J 7 bases, leaving 10 bases between the germline ends. The CDR3 DNA reads as TGTGCCAGCAGCCCCGACACCTATGAAGCTTTCTTT. Its protein product is CASSPDTYEAFF.

The gene calls are TRBV4-1 and TRBJ1-4, with a tentative D call TRBD1 (6 bases). The V end lost 3 bases, the J end lost 2 bases, and 13 bases lay between the germline ends. Germline loops: CDR1 MGHRA, CDR2 YSYEKL. The CDR3 is 16 residues long. In DNA form, the CDR3 reads TGCGCCAGCAGCCAGCGTCAGGGGTTGACTAATGAAAAACTGTTTTTT. Amino acids: CASSQRQGLTNEKLFF.

In its sample, this clone was seen once. The chain carries TRBV30 and TRBJ1-1; D call uncertain. The CDR3 has 15 amino acids. The germline gives CDR1 GTSNPN, CDR2 SVGIG (reference sequence). V lost 1 base to trimming and J lost 4 bases, with 16 bases between them. As DNA, the CDR3 is TGTGCCTGGAGTGATAAAGGGTGGGGAGGCACTGAAGCTTTCTTT. This encodes CAWSDKGWGGTEAFF.

J is TRBJ1-2 and V is TRBV7-8; D gene uncertain. CDR1 is SGHVS and CDR2 is FQNEAQ in the germline V gene. The germline V and J ends were trimmed by 2 bases and 3 bases, with 13 bases remaining between them. This CDR3 comprises 15 residues. DNA of the CDR3: TGTGCCAGCAGCTTATACGACAAATCAGACTATGGCTACACCTTC. Protein sequence: CASSLYDKSDYGYTF.

The chain uses TRBV6-1 and TRBJ1-1; 7 bases fit TRBD1. J gave up 6 bases and V 7 bases, and 5 bases lay outside the gene matches. This CDR3 has 12 amino acids. Per germline, CDR1 MNHNS and CDR2 SASEGT. The CDR3 is CASTRDRAEAFF. Here the CDR3 DNA reads TGTGCCAGCACCAGAGACAGGGCTGAAGCTTTCTTT.

The rearrangement links TRBV13 to TRBJ2-3; the match to TRBD2 covers 7 bases. V lost 1 base, J lost 6 bases, and 7 bases stayed unmatched. CDR3 length: 15 amino acids. The germline V gene has CDR1 PRHDT and CDR2 FYEKMQ (reference sequence). CDR3: CASSLAGGPRDTQYF. CDR3 sequence (DNA): TGTGCCAGCAGCTTAGCGGGAGGCCCTCGGGATACGCAGTATTTT.

This chain links TRBV19 with TRBJ2-5; 7 positions match TRBD1. CDR1 LNHDA and CDR2 SQIVND come from the germline V gene (reference sequence). Losses at the gene ends were 4 bases for V and 1 base for J; bases not matched to a gene: 3. CDR3 length: 14 amino acids. CDR3 amino acids: CASSRQGPQETQYF. The CDR3 DNA follows: TGTGCCAGTAGTAGACAGGGCCCCCAAGAGACCCAGTACTTC.

The V call is TRBV4-3, the J call TRBJ1-3; D not resolved. Germline CDR1 is LGHNA and CDR2 is YSLEER. Trimming pared 0 bases from V and 4 bases from J, leaving 4 bases between. The CDR3 is 13 residues long. The chain's CDR3 is CASSQDLGNTIYF. In DNA form, the CDR3 reads TGCGCCAGCAGCCAAGATCTGGGAAACACCATATATTTT.

The chain joins TRBV29-1 to TRBJ1-4; D might be TRBD1 (6 bases). V was clipped by 0 bases and J by 6 bases, with 14 bases between them. CDR1 and CDR2 from the germline V gene are SQVTM and ANQGSEA. This CDR3 has 15 amino acids. CDR3 in DNA: TGCAGCGTTGAAGAATGGGGGCAAGGCCATGAAAAACTGTTTTTT. Amino acid sequence: CSVEEWGQGHEKLFF. Filled out from reference TRBV29-1 and TRBJ1-4, the complete variable domain reads SAVISQKPSRDICQRGTSLTIQCQVDSQVTMMFWYRQQPGQSLTLIATANQGSEATYESGFVIDKFPISRPNLTFSTLTVSNMSPEDSSIYLCSVEEWGQGHEKLFFGSGTQLSVL.

The chain is built from TRBV29-1 and TRBJ2-1; 10 positions match TRBD2. After removal of 1 base from V and 2 bases from J, the junction contained 5 bases not matched to a gene. This CDR3 spans 16 amino acids. Per the germline V gene, CDR1 is SQVTM and CDR2 is ANQGSEA. The CDR3 nucleotides read TGCAGCGTTGAAGGGATTACTAGCGGGACCTACAATGAGCAGTTCTTC. Its protein is CSVEGITSGTYNEQFF.

The J gene is TRBJ2-1, the V gene TRBV7-2; 7 bases agree with TRBD2. V was clipped by 7 bases and J by 0 bases; unmatched bases: 6. Germline loops: CDR1 SGHTA, CDR2 FQGNSA. The CDR3 loop spans 15 amino acids. CDR3: CASILGGVSYNEQFF. The CDR3 region has the DNA TGTGCCAGCATCCTGGGGGGGGTCTCCTACAATGAGCAGTTCTTC.